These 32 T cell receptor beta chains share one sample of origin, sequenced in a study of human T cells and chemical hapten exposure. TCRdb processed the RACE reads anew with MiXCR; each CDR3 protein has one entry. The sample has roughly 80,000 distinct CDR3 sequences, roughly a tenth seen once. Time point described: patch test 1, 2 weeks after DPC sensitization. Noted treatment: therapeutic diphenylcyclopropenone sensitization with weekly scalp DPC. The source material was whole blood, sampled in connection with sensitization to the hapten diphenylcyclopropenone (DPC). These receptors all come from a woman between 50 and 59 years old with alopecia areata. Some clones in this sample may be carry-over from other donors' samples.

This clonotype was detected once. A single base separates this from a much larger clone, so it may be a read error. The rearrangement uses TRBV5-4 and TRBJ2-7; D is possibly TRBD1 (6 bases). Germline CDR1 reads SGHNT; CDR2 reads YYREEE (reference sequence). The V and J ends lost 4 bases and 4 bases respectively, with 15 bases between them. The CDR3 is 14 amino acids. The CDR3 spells CASSPSQGYYEQYF. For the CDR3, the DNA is TGTGCCAGCAGCCCATCACAGGGATATTACGAGCAGTACTTC.

CDR3 nucleotide sequence: TGCAGCGTGGGGGATCAAGTGGAGCAGTACTTC. It is translated as CSVGDQVEQYF. This chain connects TRBV29-1 to TRBJ2-7; tentatively, D is TRBD1 or TRBD2 (5 bases each). Trimming left V 6 bases short and J 7 bases short, with 13 bases between. CDR3 length: 11 residues. Germline-derived CDR1 and CDR2 are SQVTM and ANQGSEA.

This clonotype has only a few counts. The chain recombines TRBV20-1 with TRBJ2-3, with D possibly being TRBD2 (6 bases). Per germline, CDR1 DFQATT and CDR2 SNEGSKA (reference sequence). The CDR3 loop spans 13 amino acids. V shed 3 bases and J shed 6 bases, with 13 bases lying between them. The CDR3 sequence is CSARGGERDTQYF. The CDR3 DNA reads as TGCAGTGCTAGGGGCGGGGAACGGGATACGCAGTATTTT.

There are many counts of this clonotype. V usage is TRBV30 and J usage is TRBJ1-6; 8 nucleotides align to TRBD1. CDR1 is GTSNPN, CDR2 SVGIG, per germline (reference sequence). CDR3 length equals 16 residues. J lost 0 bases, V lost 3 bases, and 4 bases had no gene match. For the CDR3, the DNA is TGTGCCTGGAGGCGGACAGGGAGCTCCTATAATTCACCCCTCCACTTT. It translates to CAWRRTGSSYNSPLHF. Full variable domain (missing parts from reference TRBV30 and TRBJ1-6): SQTIHQWPATLVQPVGSPLSLECTVEGTSNPNLYWYRQAAGRGLQLLFYSVGIGQISSEVPQNLSASRPQDRQFILSSKKLLLSDSGFYLCAWRRTGSSYNSPLHFGNGTRLTVT.

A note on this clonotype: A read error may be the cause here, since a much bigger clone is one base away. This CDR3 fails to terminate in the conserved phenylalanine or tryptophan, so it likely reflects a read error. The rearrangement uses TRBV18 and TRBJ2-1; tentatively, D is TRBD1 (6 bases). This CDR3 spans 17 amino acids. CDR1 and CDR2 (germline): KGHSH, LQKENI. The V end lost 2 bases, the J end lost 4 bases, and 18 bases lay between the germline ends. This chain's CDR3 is CASSPTPEWQGYNEQFY. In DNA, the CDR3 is TGTGCCAGCTCACCAACTCCCGAATGGCAGGGGTACAATGAGCAGTTCTAC.

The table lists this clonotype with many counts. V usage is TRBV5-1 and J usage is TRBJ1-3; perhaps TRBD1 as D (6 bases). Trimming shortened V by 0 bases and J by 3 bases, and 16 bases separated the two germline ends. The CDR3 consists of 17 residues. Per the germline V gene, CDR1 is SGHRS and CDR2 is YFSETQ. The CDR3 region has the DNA TGCGCCAGCAGCTTGGCAGGGGCTTCGGACCTTGGAAACACCATATATTTT. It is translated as CASSLAGASDLGNTIYF.

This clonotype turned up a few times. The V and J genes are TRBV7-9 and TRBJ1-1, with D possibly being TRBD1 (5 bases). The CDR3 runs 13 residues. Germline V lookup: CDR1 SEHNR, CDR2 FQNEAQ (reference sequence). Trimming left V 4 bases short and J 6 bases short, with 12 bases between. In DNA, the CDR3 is TGTGCCAGCAGCTCGGGACCTCGTTCTGAAGCTTTCTTT. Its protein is CASSSGPRSEAFF.

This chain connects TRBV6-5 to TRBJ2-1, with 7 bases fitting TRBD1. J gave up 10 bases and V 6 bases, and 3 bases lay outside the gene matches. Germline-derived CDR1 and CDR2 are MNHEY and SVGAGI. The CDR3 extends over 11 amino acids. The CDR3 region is CASRTTGEQFF. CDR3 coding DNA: TGTGCCAGCAGAACGACAGGGGAGCAGTTCTTC.

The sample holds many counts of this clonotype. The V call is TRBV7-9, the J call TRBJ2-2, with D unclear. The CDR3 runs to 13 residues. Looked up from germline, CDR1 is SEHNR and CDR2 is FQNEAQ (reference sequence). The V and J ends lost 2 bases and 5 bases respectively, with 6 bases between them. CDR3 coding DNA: TGTGCCAGCAGCTTAAGTAAAACCGGGGAGCTGTTTTTT. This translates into CASSLSKTGELFF. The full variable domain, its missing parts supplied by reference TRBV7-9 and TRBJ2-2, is DTGVSQNPRHKITKRGQNVTFRCDPISEHNRLYWYRQTLGQGPEFLTYFQNEAQLEKSRLLSDRFSAERPKGSFSTLEIQRTEQGDSAMYLCASSLSKTGELFFGEGSRLTVL.

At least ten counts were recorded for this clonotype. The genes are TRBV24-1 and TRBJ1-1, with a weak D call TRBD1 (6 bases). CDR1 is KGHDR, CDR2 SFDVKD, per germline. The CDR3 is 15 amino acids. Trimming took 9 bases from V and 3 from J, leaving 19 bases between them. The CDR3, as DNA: TGTGCCACCGGGGGCACCGGGGCCGGGGACACTGAAGCTTTCTTT. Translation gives CATGGTGAGDTEAFF.

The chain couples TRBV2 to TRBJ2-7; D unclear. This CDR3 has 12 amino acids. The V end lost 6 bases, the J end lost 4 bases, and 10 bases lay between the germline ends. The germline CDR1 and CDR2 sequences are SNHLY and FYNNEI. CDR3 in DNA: TGTGCCAGCAGCCTACACGGTTACGAGCAGTACTTC. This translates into CASSLHGYEQYF.

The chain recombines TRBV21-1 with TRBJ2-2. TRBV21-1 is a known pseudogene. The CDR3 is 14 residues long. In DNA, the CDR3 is TGTGCCAGCAGCAAAGGGCAGTACACCGGGGAGCTGTTTTTT. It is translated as CASSKGQYTGELFF.

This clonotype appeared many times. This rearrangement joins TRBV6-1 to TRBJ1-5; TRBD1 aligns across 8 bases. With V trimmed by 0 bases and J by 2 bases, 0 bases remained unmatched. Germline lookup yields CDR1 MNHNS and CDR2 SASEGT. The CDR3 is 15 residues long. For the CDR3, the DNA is TGTGCCAGCAGTGAAGCGACAGGGGGCAATCAGCCCCAGCATTTT. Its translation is CASSEATGGNQPQHF.

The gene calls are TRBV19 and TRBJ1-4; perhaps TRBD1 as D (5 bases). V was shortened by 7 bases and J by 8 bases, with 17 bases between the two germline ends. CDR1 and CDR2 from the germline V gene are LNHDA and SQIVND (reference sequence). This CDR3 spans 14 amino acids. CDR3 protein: CASTPPGPGEKLFF. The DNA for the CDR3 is TGTGCCAGTACTCCCCCGGGACCAGGGGAAAAACTGTTTTTT.

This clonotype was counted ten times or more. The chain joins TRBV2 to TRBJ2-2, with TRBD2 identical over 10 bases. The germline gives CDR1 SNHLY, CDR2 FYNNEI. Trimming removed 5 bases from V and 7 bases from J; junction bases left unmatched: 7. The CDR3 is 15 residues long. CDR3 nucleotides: TGTGCCAGCAGTAGGACTAGCGGAGGTGGCGGGGAGCTGTTTTTT. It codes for CASSRTSGGGGELFF.

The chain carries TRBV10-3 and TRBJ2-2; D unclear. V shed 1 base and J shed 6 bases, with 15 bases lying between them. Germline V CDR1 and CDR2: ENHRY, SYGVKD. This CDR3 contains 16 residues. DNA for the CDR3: TGTGCCATCAGTGAGTTTTTGGGAACAACCCCCGGGGAGCTGTTTTTT. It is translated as CAISEFLGTTPGELFF.

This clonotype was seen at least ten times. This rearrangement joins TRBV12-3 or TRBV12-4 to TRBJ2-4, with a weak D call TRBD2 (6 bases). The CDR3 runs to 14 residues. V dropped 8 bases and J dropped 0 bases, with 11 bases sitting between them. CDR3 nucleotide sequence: TGTGCCAGCCGGGGGTCGCTAGCCAAAAACATTCAGTACTTC. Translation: CASRGSLAKNIQYF.

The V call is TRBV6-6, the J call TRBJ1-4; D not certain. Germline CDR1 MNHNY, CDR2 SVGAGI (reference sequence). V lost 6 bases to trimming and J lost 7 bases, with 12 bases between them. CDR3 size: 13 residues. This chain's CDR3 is CASSTPGTEKLFF. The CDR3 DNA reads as TGTGCCAGCAGCACGCCTGGTACTGAAAAACTGTTTTTT.

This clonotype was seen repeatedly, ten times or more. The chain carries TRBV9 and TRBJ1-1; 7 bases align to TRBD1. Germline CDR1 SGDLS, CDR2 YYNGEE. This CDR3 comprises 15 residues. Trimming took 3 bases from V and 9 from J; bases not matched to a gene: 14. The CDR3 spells CASSAERQGRKQAFF. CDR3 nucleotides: TGTGCCAGCAGCGCAGAACGACAGGGACGTAAGCAAGCTTTCTTT.

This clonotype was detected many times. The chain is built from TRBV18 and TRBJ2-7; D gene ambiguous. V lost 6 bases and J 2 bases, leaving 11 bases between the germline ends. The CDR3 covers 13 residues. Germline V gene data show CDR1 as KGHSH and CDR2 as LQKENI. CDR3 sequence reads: CASSPLPTYEQYF. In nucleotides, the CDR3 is TGTGCCAGCTCCCCCCTCCCAACCTACGAGCAGTACTTC.

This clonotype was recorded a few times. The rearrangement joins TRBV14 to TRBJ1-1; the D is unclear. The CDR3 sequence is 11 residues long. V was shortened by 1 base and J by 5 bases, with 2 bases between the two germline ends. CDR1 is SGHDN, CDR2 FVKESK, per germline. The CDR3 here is CASSQATEAFF. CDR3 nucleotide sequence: TGTGCCAGCAGCCAAGCGACTGAAGCTTTCTTT. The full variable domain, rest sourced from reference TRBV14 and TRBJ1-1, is EAGVTQFPSHSVIEKGQTVTLRCDPISGHDNLYWYRRVMGKEIKFLLHFVKESKQDESGMPNNRFLAERTGGTYSTLKVQPAELEDSGVYFCASSQATEAFFGQGTRLTVV.

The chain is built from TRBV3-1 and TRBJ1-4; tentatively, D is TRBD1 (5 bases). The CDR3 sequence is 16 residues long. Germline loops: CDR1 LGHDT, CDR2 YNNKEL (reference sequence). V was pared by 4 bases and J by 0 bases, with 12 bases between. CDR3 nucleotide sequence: TGTGCCAGCAGCCGGGGGTTAGGGGCAACTAATGAAAAACTGTTTTTT. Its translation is CASSRGLGATNEKLFF.

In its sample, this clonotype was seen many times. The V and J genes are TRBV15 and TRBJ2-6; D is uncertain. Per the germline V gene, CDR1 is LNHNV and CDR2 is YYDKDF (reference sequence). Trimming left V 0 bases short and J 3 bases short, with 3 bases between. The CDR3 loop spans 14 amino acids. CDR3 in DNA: TGTGCCACCAGCAGAGATAATGGGGCCAACGTCCTGACTTTC. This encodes CATSRDNGANVLTF.

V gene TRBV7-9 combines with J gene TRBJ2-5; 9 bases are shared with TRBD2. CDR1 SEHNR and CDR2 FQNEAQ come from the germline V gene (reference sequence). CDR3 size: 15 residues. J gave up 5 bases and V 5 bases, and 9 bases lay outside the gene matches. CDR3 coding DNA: TGTGCCAGCAGCACCCCGCGTACTAGCGGGGAGACCCAGTACTTC. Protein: CASSTPRTSGETQYF.

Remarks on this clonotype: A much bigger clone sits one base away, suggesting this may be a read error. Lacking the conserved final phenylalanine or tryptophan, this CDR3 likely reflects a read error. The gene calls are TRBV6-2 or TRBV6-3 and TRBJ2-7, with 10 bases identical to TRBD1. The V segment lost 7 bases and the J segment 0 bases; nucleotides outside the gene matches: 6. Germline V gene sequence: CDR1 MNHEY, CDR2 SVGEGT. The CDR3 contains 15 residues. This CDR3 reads CASTFGQGVSYEQYL. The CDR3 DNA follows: TGTGCCAGCACCTTCGGACAGGGGGTCTCCTACGAGCAGTACCTC.

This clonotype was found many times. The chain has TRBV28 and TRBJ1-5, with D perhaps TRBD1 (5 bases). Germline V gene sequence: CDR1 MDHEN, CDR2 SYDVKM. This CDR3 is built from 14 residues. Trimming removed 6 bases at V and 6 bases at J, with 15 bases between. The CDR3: CASRYGGSGQPQHF. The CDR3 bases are TGTGCCAGCAGATATGGGGGGTCGGGTCAGCCCCAGCATTTT.

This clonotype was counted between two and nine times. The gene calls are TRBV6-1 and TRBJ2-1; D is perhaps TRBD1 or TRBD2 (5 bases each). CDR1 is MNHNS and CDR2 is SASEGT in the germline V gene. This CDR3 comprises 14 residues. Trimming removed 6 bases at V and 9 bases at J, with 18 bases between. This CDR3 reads CASRLGPLGGEQFF. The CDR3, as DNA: TGTGCCAGCAGGCTCGGGCCCCTTGGGGGTGAGCAGTTCTTC.

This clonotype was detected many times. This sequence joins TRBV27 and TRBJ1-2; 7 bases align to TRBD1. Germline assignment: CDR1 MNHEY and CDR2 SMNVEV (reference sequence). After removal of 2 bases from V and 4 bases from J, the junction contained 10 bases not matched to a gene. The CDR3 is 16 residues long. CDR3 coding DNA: TGTGCCAGCAGTTTAAGCAGGGGGGAAGTGGTCTATGGCTACACCTTC. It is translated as CASSLSRGEVVYGYTF.

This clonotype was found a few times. CDR3 protein: CASSGRGPHEEQFF. CDR3 bases: TGTGCCAGCAGCGGCCGGGGCCCGCACGAGGAGCAGTTCTTC. The genes are TRBV7-9 and TRBJ2-1; the D call may be TRBD1 or TRBD2 (5 bases each). The CDR3 extends over 14 amino acids. The germline V gene encodes CDR1 SEHNR and CDR2 FQNEAQ (reference sequence). Trimming left V 5 bases short and J 10 bases short, with 18 bases between.

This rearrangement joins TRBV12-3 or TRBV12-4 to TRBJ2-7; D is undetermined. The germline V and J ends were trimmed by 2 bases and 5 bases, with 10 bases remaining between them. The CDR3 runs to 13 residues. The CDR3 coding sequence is TGTGCCAGCAGTTTACTGGGCCGGGACGAGCAGTACTTC. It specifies CASSLLGRDEQYF.

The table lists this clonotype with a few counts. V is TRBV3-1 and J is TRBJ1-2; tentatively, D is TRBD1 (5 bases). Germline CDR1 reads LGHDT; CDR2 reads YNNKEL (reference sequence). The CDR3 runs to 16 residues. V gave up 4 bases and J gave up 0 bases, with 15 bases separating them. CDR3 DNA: TGTGCCAGCAGCCGAAGATCGGGGGGAGCTAACTATGGCTACACCTTC. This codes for CASSRRSGGANYGYTF.

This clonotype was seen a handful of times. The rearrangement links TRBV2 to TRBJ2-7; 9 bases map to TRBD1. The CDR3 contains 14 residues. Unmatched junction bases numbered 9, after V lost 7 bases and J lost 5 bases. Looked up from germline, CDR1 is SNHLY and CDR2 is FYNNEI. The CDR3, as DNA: TGTGCCAGCAAAATCGGGACAGGGAGCCACGAGCAGTACTTC. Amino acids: CASKIGTGSHEQYF.